This is a list of T cell receptor beta chains from one sample in a study of T cell responses to AZD1222 COVID-19 vaccine. Using immunoSEQ multiplex PCR, the repertoire was profiled, and TCRdb retains in-frame clones only, with some absent. Of around 130,000 clones listed, roughly 87% were seen once; the top ten hold roughly 8.9%. The sequences come from peripheral blood, collected 28 days after the second AZD1222 dose. These receptors were taken from an adult who received the AZD1222 COVID-19 vaccine. CDR3s include the opening cysteine and the closing phenylalanine or tryptophan. Each record gives: V gene, D gene, J gene, clone size, CDR3 length, CDR3 protein, CDR3 DNA. A D gene is named only where the DNA matches it firmly. Not all rows give a size; the values are once, few, many and, for expanded clones, a class.

>TRBV6-5|TRBD1|TRBJ2-7|NA|15
CASSYRGQGAYEQYF
TGTGCCAGCAGTTACCGTGGACAGGGGGCCTACGAGCAGTACTTC
>TRBV12-5|NA|TRBJ2-5|NA|12
CASGLLEETQYF
TGTGCTAGTGGTTTGTTGGAAGAGACCCAGTACTTC
>TRBV7-6|TRBD1|TRBJ1-4|NA|19
CASSSTSQVPGQGYEKLFF
TGTGCCAGCAGCTCCACCTCTCAAGTACCGGGACAGGGCTATGAAAAACTGTTTTTT
>TRBV10-3|TRBD1|TRBJ2-3|NA|14
CAISRTGGTDTQYF
TGTGCCATCAGCCGTACAGGGGGGACAGATACGCAGTATTTT
>TRBV4-1|TRBD1|TRBJ1-2|NA|16
CASSQAGTGANYGYTF
TGCGCCAGCAGCCAAGCCGGGACAGGAGCTAACTATGGCTACACCTTC
>TRBV5-1|TRBD1|TRBJ2-1|NA|15
CASSLRQGGYNEQFF
TGCGCCAGCAGCTTACGACAGGGGGGCTACAATGAGCAGTTCTTC
>TRBV6-6|NA|TRBJ1-4|NA|15
CASSPPRVNNEKLFF
TGTGCCAGCAGTCCCCCCAGGGTGAATAATGAAAAACTGTTTTTT
>TRBV18|NA|TRBJ2-3|NA|14
CASSPPGLTDTQYF
TGTGCCAGCTCACCGCCGGGACTCACAGATACGCAGTATTTT
>TRBV18|TRBD2|TRBJ2-3|NA|18
CASSNIPGLAGEADTQYF
TGTGCCAGCTCAAACATCCCGGGACTAGCGGGAGAGGCAGATACGCAGTATTTT
>TRBV6-5|TRBD1|TRBJ2-3|NA|13
CATKTGGTDTQYF
TGTGCCACGAAGACAGGGGGCACAGATACGCAGTATTTT
>TRBV5-4|TRBD1|TRBJ1-1|NA|16
CASSSDRGYMNTEAFF
TGTGCCAGCAGCTCGGACAGGGGATATATGAACACTGAAGCTTTCTTT
>TRBV30|NA|TRBJ1-1|few|15
CAWSVREGKDTEAFF
TGTGCCTGGAGTGTACGGGAAGGGAAGGACACTGAAGCTTTCTTT
>TRBV10-3|TRBD1|TRBJ1-4|NA|15
CAISDRGQNNEKLFF
TGTGCCATCAGTGACAGGGGACAGAATAATGAAAAACTGTTTTTT
>TRBV11-3|NA|TRBJ1-2|NA|12
CASSLNGYGYTF
TGTGCCAGCAGCTTAAACGGATATGGCTACACCTTC
>TRBV6-1|NA|TRBJ1-5|NA|15
CASSDVRVNNQPQHF
TGTGCCAGCAGTGATGTCAGGGTGAACAATCAGCCCCAGCATTTT
>TRBV29-1|NA|TRBJ1-1|many|15
CSASGGWGMNTEAFF
TGCAGCGCCTCCGGGGGCTGGGGAATGAACACTGAAGCTTTCTTT
>TRBV7-9|NA|TRBJ1-5|once|14
CASSGAGDRQPQHF
TGTGCCAGCAGCGGAGCAGGGGATCGACAGCCCCAGCATTTT
>TRBV4-3|NA|TRBJ1-2|NA|15
CASSHRGFSNYGYTF
TGCGCCAGCAGCCATAGGGGGTTCTCTAACTATGGCTACACCTTC
>TRBV3-1/TRBV3-2|NA|TRBJ1-1|few|14
CASSQGEINTEAFF
TGTGCCAGCAGCCAAGGGGAGATTAACACTGAAGCTTTCTTT
>TRBV6-5|TRBD2|TRBJ2-1|NA|14
CASTQAGGVNEQFF
TGTGCCAGCACCCAAGCGGGAGGGGTAAATGAGCAGTTCTTC
>TRBV6-5|NA|TRBJ1-1|NA|12
CASSYMNTEAFF
TGTGCCAGCAGTTATATGAACACTGAAGCTTTCTTT
>TRBV3-1/TRBV3-2|NA|TRBJ2-1|NA|14
CASSLLFYGNEQFF
TGTGCCAGCAGCCTTTTATTCTACGGGAATGAGCAGTTCTTC
>TRBV2|TRBD2|TRBJ2-7|NA|14
CAGLLAGVGDEQYF
TGTGCCGGACTCTTAGCGGGAGTCGGGGACGAGCAGTACTTC
>TRBV6-6|TRBD1|TRBJ1-2|NA|13
CASTLGQGYGYTF
TGTGCCAGCACTCTGGGACAGGGTTATGGCTACACCTTC
>TRBV2|NA|TRBJ2-2|NA|12
CASSVLSGELFF
TGTGCCAGCAGTGTTCTTTCCGGGGAGCTGTTTTTT
>TRBV10-3|NA|TRBJ1-1|once|13
CAIKGRENTEAFF
TGTGCCATCAAGGGCAGGGAGAACACTGAAGCTTTCTTT
>TRBV9|TRBD2|TRBJ2-7|NA|15
CASSVEPSGPYEQYF
TGTGCCAGCAGCGTAGAGCCTAGCGGGCCCTACGAGCAGTACTTC
>TRBV1|NA|TRBJ2-5|NA|20
CTSSQDLGSSGGHKGETQYF
TGCACCAGCAGCCAAGATCTTGGGTCTAGCGGGGGCCATAAGGGAGAGACCCAGTACTTC
>TRBV6-6|TRBD2|TRBJ2-3|NA|14
CASKVSGATDTQYF
TGTGCCAGCAAAGTTAGCGGGGCCACAGATACGCAGTATTTT
>TRBV6-5|TRBD2|TRBJ2-1|NA|14
CASSLAGEYNEQFF
TGTGCCAGCAGTCTAGCGGGGGAGTACAATGAGCAGTTCTTC
>TRBV6-2/TRBV6-3|TRBD2|TRBJ2-7|NA|12
CASSRGDHEQYF
TGTGCCAGCAGTCGGGGGGACCACGAGCAGTACTTC
>TRBV12-3/TRBV12-4|NA|TRBJ2-2|NA|13
CASSQANTGELFF
TGTGCCAGCAGCCAGGCGAACACCGGGGAGCTGTTTTTT
>TRBV6-5|TRBD2|TRBJ2-1|NA|14
CASRQRGGRNEQFF
TGTGCCAGCAGACAGCGGGGGGGCCGGAATGAGCAGTTCTTC
>TRBV7-9|NA|TRBJ1-1|NA|14
CASSHYTLNTEAFF
TGTGCCAGCAGCCATTACACCCTTAACACTGAAGCTTTCTTT
>TRBV7-6|NA|TRBJ1-1|NA|15
CASSLVGGLNTEAFF
TGTGCCAGCAGCTTAGTGGGCGGGTTGAACACTGAAGCTTTCTTT
>TRBV7-2|NA|TRBJ1-1|NA|13
CASSLGQRAEAFF
TGTGCCAGCAGCTTAGGGCAGAGAGCTGAAGCTTTCTTT
>TRBV12-5|TRBD1|TRBJ2-2|NA|18
CASGSPPGQGINTGELFF
TGTGCTAGTGGTTCCCCTCCGGGACAGGGGATAAACACCGGGGAGCTGTTTTTT
>TRBV7-2|TRBD1|TRBJ2-2|NA|14
CASSLSGGNGELFF
TGTGCCAGCAGCTTGTCAGGGGGCAACGGGGAGCTGTTTTTT
>TRBV18|NA|TRBJ2-1|NA|16
CASSPSTGTPYNEQFF
TGTGCCAGCTCACCTTCTACAGGGACCCCCTACAATGAGCAGTTCTTC
>TRBV18|TRBD1|TRBJ1-6|once|15
CASSPAGTGVRPLHF
TGTGCCAGCTCACCGGCCGGGACAGGGGTTCGACCCCTCCACTTT
>TRBV29-1|NA|TRBJ1-3|NA|13
CSVGSGLGNTIYF
TGCAGCGTTGGCTCAGGGTTAGGGAACACCATATATTTT
>TRBV6-6|TRBD1|TRBJ1-2|NA|16
CASSLGTGGSRNGYTF
TGTGCCAGCAGCCTCGGGACAGGGGGATCGAGAAATGGCTACACCTTC
>TRBV2|NA|TRBJ2-2|NA|16
CASSEEGVANTGELFF
TGTGCCAGCAGTGAAGAGGGGGTCGCGAACACCGGGGAGCTGTTTTTT
>TRBV10-3|TRBD1|TRBJ1-1|NA|14
CAIGRQGGSTEAFF
TGTGCCATCGGCCGACAGGGAGGTAGCACTGAAGCTTTCTTT
>TRBV7-9|NA|TRBJ1-1|NA|13
CASRQGFGTEAFF
TGTGCCAGCAGGCAGGGGTTCGGCACTGAAGCTTTCTTT
>TRBV30|NA|TRBJ1-1|once|14
CAWSGKASSTEAFF
TGTGCCTGGAGTGGAAAGGCCTCGAGCACTGAAGCTTTCTTT
>TRBV2|NA|TRBJ2-2|NA|15
CASTTMTTPYGELFF
TGTGCCAGCACCACCATGACTACCCCCTACGGGGAGCTGTTTTTT
>TRBV19|NA|TRBJ1-5|NA|15
CASSPPVSSNQPQHF
TGTGCCAGTAGCCCCCCCGTATCTAGCAATCAGCCCCAGCATTTT
>TRBV6-5|NA|TRBJ2-2|NA|13
CASRLQGSGELFF
TGTGCCAGCAGACTACAGGGTTCCGGGGAGCTGTTTTTT
>TRBV2|NA|TRBJ2-5|NA|13
CASTGTGGETQYF
TGTGCCAGCACAGGGACGGGGGGCGAGACCCAGTACTTC
>TRBV18|TRBD2|TRBJ2-5|once|13
CASSLGREGTQYF
TGTGCCAGCTCCCTCGGGAGGGAAGGGACCCAGTACTTC
>TRBV7-2|NA|TRBJ2-3|NA|15
CASSRRTDSTDTQYF
TGTGCCAGCAGCAGAAGGACGGATAGCACAGATACGCAGTATTTT
>TRBV7-8|NA|TRBJ1-1|NA|14
CASSLAPMGTEAFF
TGTGCCAGCAGCTTAGCGCCAATGGGCACTGAAGCTTTCTTT
>TRBV15|NA|TRBJ2-3|NA|13
CATSRNRADTQYF
TGTGCCACCAGCAGAAATCGGGCAGATACGCAGTATTTT